This TCR beta chain was recorded in a study of response to subunit inactivated influenza vaccine. TCRdb re-analysed the RT-PCR reads in MiXCR, keeping a single row per CDR3 protein. The sample has a few hundred thousand distinct CDR3 sequences, approximately 10% seen once. Germline V gene data show CDR1 as KGHDR and CDR2 as SFDVKD. The V gene end was trimmed by 6 bases and the J gene end by 10 bases; junction bases not matched to a gene: 1. CDR3 size: 11 residues. The same sample was also used in a study of T cells expressing NK-cell markers. Per that study: Scientists made TCR beta cDNA using 5'RACE template switching with UMIs. Obtained from sorted CD3+CD56+NKG2C+, CD3+CD56+NKG2C- and CD3+CD56-NKG2C+ T cells were the TCR beta repertoires. There were seven HCMV-seropositive donors and one seronegative donor among the eight sequenced.

This chain uses TRBV24-1 with TRBJ2-1; 8 bases are a match to TRBD1. The sample in question was PBMCs from blood, obtained on the day of vaccination. This sequence was found in a man aged 45-65 years who received an inactivated influenza vaccine. The chain's CDR3 is CATSPGGEQFF. CDR3 bases: TGTGCCACCAGTCCAGGGGGCGAGCAGTTCTTC.